These T cell receptor beta chains were read from a single sample in a study of shared clonotypes between healthy human individuals. Profiling relied on immunoSEQ multiplex PCR, and the TCRdb table lists in-frame clones only, not all of them. Of 1,500,000 or so clones in the sample, just under 99% were seen once. The specimen sequenced was naive CD4+ T cells sorted from blood. All receptors come from a man between 25 and 39 years old in good health. CDR3s include the opening cysteine and the closing phenylalanine or tryptophan. Fields, in order: clone size, D gene, V gene, J gene, CDR3 protein, CDR3 DNA. The D gene is left open where the match is weak. Size tells how often a clone was seen (once, few, many) or the class of an expanded clone, and some rows leave it out.

abundance: NA; d_gene: NA; v_gene: TRBV2; j_gene: TRBJ2-7; CDR3aa: CASSTSPTWSEQYF; CDR3nt: TGTGCCAGCAGTACTAGCCCAACCTGGAGCGAGCAGTACTTC
abundance: NA; d_gene: TRBD1; v_gene: TRBV15; j_gene: TRBJ2-7; CDR3aa: CATSRGGTGQLSSYEQYF; CDR3nt: TGTGCCACCAGCAGAGGAGGGACAGGCCAACTCAGCTCCTACGAGCAGTACTTC
abundance: NA; d_gene: TRBD1; v_gene: TRBV14; j_gene: TRBJ1-4; CDR3aa: CASSQLGRGNEKLFF; CDR3nt: TGTGCCAGCAGCCAATTAGGCAGGGGGAATGAAAAACTGTTTTTT
abundance: NA; d_gene: TRBD2; v_gene: TRBV10-3; j_gene: TRBJ2-3; CDR3aa: CAISDVAGGTGTDTQYF; CDR3nt: TGTGCCATCAGTGACGTAGCGGGGGGGACGGGCACAGATACGCAGTATTTT
abundance: NA; d_gene: NA; v_gene: TRBV5-1; j_gene: TRBJ2-1; CDR3aa: CASSLDTGVLYNEQFF; CDR3nt: TGCGCCAGCAGCTTGGATACGGGGGTCCTATACAATGAGCAGTTCTTC
abundance: NA; d_gene: NA; v_gene: TRBV2; j_gene: TRBJ2-7; CDR3aa: CASSEDRNSYEQYF; CDR3nt: TGTGCCAGCAGTGAAGACAGAAACTCCTACGAGCAGTACTTC
abundance: once; d_gene: TRBD2; v_gene: TRBV28; j_gene: TRBJ2-3; CDR3aa: CASSLFAGDTDTQYF; CDR3nt: TGTGCCAGCAGTTTATTCGCGGGAGACACAGATACGCAGTATTTT
abundance: NA; d_gene: NA; v_gene: TRBV4-2; j_gene: TRBJ2-1; CDR3aa: CASSLIRGSYNEQFF; CDR3nt: TGTGCCAGCAGCCTAATACGGGGATCCTACAATGAGCAGTTCTTC
abundance: NA; d_gene: NA; v_gene: TRBV2; j_gene: TRBJ2-1; CDR3aa: CASSLDGIDNEQFF; CDR3nt: TGTGCCAGCAGCCTCGATGGGATTGATAATGAGCAGTTCTTC
abundance: NA; d_gene: NA; v_gene: TRBV4-3; j_gene: TRBJ2-2; CDR3aa: CASSQVKGTGELFF; CDR3nt: TGCGCCAGCAGCCAAGTTAAGGGGACCGGGGAGCTGTTTTTT
abundance: NA; d_gene: NA; v_gene: TRBV5-1; j_gene: TRBJ2-1; CDR3aa: CASSLVLDSYNEQFF; CDR3nt: TGCGCCAGCAGCTTGGTACTAGACTCCTACAATGAGCAGTTCTTC
abundance: NA; d_gene: NA; v_gene: TRBV15; j_gene: TRBJ1-2; CDR3aa: CATSRDQKFLGYTF; CDR3nt: TGTGCCACCAGCAGAGATCAGAAGTTCCTCGGCTACACCTTC
abundance: NA; d_gene: NA; v_gene: TRBV29-1; j_gene: TRBJ2-7; CDR3aa: CSVEDLDEQYF; CDR3nt: TGCAGCGTTGAAGATCTTGACGAGCAGTACTTC
abundance: NA; d_gene: NA; v_gene: TRBV7-2; j_gene: TRBJ2-7; CDR3aa: CASSPRRDSYEQYF; CDR3nt: TGTGCCAGCAGCCCCCGCAGAGACTCCTACGAGCAGTACTTC
abundance: NA; d_gene: TRBD1; v_gene: TRBV29-1; j_gene: TRBJ2-2; CDR3aa: CSVAGTGWYTGELFF; CDR3nt: TGCAGCGTGGCCGGGACAGGGTGGTACACCGGGGAGCTGTTTTTT
abundance: NA; d_gene: NA; v_gene: TRBV10-3; j_gene: TRBJ2-2; CDR3aa: CAISESITGELFF; CDR3nt: TGTGCCATCAGTGAGTCAATAACCGGGGAGCTGTTTTTT
abundance: NA; d_gene: TRBD1; v_gene: TRBV20-1; j_gene: TRBJ1-2; CDR3aa: CSARRTGYYTF; CDR3nt: TGCAGTGCTAGAAGGACAGGGTACTACACCTTC
abundance: NA; d_gene: NA; v_gene: TRBV7-8; j_gene: TRBJ2-1; CDR3aa: CASSSPIPGNEQFF; CDR3nt: TGTGCCAGCAGCTCCCCCATTCCCGGCAATGAGCAGTTCTTC
abundance: NA; d_gene: NA; v_gene: TRBV14; j_gene: TRBJ2-4; CDR3aa: CASSQDLLDRSAKNIQYF; CDR3nt: TGTGCCAGCAGCCAAGACCTCCTAGACCGCTCAGCCAAAAACATTCAGTACTTC
abundance: NA; d_gene: TRBD1; v_gene: TRBV7-9; j_gene: TRBJ2-7; CDR3aa: CASSLRGQGPYEQYF; CDR3nt: TGTGCCAGCAGCTTAAGGGGACAGGGTCCCTACGAGCAGTACTTC
abundance: NA; d_gene: NA; v_gene: TRBV5-1; j_gene: TRBJ2-5; CDR3aa: CASSPGPGRYQETQYF; CDR3nt: TGCGCCAGCAGCCCAGGGCCCGGCCGTTATCAAGAGACCCAGTACTTC
abundance: NA; d_gene: NA; v_gene: TRBV10-3; j_gene: TRBJ2-6; CDR3aa: CAISDRGSGANVLTF; CDR3nt: TGTGCCATCAGTGACCGGGGCTCCGGGGCCAACGTCCTGACTTTC
abundance: NA; d_gene: NA; v_gene: TRBV6-5; j_gene: TRBJ2-6; CDR3aa: CASSYSGFGANVLTF; CDR3nt: TGTGCCAGCAGTTACTCCGGTTTCGGGGCCAACGTCCTGACTTTC
abundance: NA; d_gene: NA; v_gene: TRBV2; j_gene: TRBJ2-7; CDR3aa: CASSAPWYEQYF; CDR3nt: TGTGCCAGCAGTGCTCCCTGGTACGAGCAGTACTTC
abundance: NA; d_gene: NA; v_gene: TRBV5-6; j_gene: TRBJ1-5; CDR3aa: CASSGQTSNSNQPQHF; CDR3nt: TGTGCCAGCAGCGGACAGACATCCAATAGCAATCAGCCCCAGCATTTT
abundance: NA; d_gene: NA; v_gene: TRBV14; j_gene: TRBJ2-7; CDR3aa: CASSYDHEQYF; CDR3nt: TGTGCCAGCAGCTACGACCACGAGCAGTACTTC
abundance: NA; d_gene: NA; v_gene: TRBV19; j_gene: TRBJ2-5; CDR3aa: CASSIGRGVGETQYF; CDR3nt: TGTGCCAGTAGTATAGGAAGGGGCGTGGGGGAGACCCAGTACTTC
abundance: NA; d_gene: NA; v_gene: TRBV2; j_gene: TRBJ1-4; CDR3aa: CASRARGSGATNEKLFF; CDR3nt: TGTGCCAGCAGAGCTCGGGGGAGCGGTGCAACTAATGAAAAACTGTTTTTT
abundance: NA; d_gene: TRBD2; v_gene: TRBV7-2; j_gene: TRBJ2-7; CDR3aa: CASSLSGLVSYEQYF; CDR3nt: TGTGCCAGCAGCTTGTCGGGACTAGTGTCCTACGAGCAGTACTTC
abundance: once; d_gene: NA; v_gene: TRBV7-9; j_gene: TRBJ2-3; CDR3aa: CASVQRAGASDTQYF; CDR3nt: TGTGCCAGCGTCCAAAGGGCAGGTGCATCAGATACGCAGTATTTT
abundance: NA; d_gene: TRBD1; v_gene: TRBV25-1; j_gene: TRBJ2-7; CDR3aa: CASSVTGTGGGEQYF; CDR3nt: TGTGCCAGCAGTGTTACCGGGACAGGGGGAGGGGAGCAGTACTTC
abundance: NA; d_gene: NA; v_gene: TRBV9; j_gene: TRBJ2-7; CDR3aa: CASSAGVTTSYEQYF; CDR3nt: TGTGCCAGCAGCGCGGGGGTAACCACCTCCTACGAGCAGTACTTC
abundance: NA; d_gene: TRBD2; v_gene: TRBV5-1; j_gene: TRBJ2-7; CDR3aa: CASSVGGSYYEQYF; CDR3nt: TGCGCCAGCAGTGTTGGCGGGAGCTACTACGAGCAGTACTTC
abundance: NA; d_gene: NA; v_gene: TRBV11-1; j_gene: TRBJ2-3; CDR3aa: CASSFASTDTQYF; CDR3nt: TGTGCCAGCAGCTTTGCTAGCACAGATACGCAGTATTTT
abundance: NA; d_gene: TRBD2; v_gene: TRBV30; j_gene: TRBJ2-7; CDR3aa: CAWSIRGGRERMREQYF; CDR3nt: TGTGCCTGGAGTATCCGGGGGGGGCGGGAGAGAATGCGCGAGCAGTACTTC
abundance: NA; d_gene: NA; v_gene: TRBV5-5; j_gene: TRBJ2-2; CDR3aa: CASSLANTGELFF; CDR3nt: TGTGCCAGCAGCTTGGCGAACACCGGGGAGCTGTTTTTT
abundance: NA; d_gene: NA; v_gene: TRBV6-5; j_gene: TRBJ2-4; CDR3aa: CASSYRVGNIQYF; CDR3nt: TGTGCCAGCAGTTACAGGGTGGGGAACATTCAGTACTTC
abundance: NA; d_gene: TRBD1; v_gene: TRBV5-1; j_gene: TRBJ2-7; CDR3aa: CASSLGQGSSGEQYF; CDR3nt: TGCGCCAGCAGCCTGGGACAGGGGAGTTCCGGCGAGCAGTACTTC
abundance: NA; d_gene: NA; v_gene: TRBV9; j_gene: TRBJ2-1; CDR3aa: CASSVDQPLYNEQFF; CDR3nt: TGTGCCAGCAGCGTCGACCAGCCCCTCTACAATGAGCAGTTCTTC
abundance: NA; d_gene: NA; v_gene: TRBV7-6; j_gene: TRBJ2-5; CDR3aa: CASSLARFQETQYF; CDR3nt: TGTGCCAGCAGCTTAGCCAGGTTCCAAGAGACCCAGTACTTC
abundance: NA; d_gene: NA; v_gene: TRBV21-1; j_gene: TRBJ2-4; CDR3aa: CASSPSDRVRVPLAKNIQYF; CDR3nt: TGTGCCAGCAGCCCCTCGGACAGGGTTAGGGTTCCTCTCGCCAAAAACATTCAGTACTTC
abundance: NA; d_gene: TRBD1; v_gene: TRBV5-1; j_gene: TRBJ2-5; CDR3aa: CASSLQGVQETQYF; CDR3nt: TGCGCCAGCAGCCTCCAGGGGGTACAAGAGACCCAGTACTTC
abundance: once; d_gene: NA; v_gene: TRBV5-4; j_gene: TRBJ2-5; CDR3aa: CASSWRDSRETQYF; CDR3nt: TGTGCCAGCAGCTGGCGGGACTCCAGGGAGACCCAGTACTTC
abundance: NA; d_gene: NA; v_gene: TRBV9; j_gene: TRBJ2-1; CDR3aa: CASSVRGVNDEQFF; CDR3nt: TGTGCCAGCAGCGTACGGGGAGTCAACGATGAGCAGTTCTTC
abundance: NA; d_gene: NA; v_gene: TRBV9; j_gene: TRBJ2-3; CDR3aa: CASSVVGAYTDTQYF; CDR3nt: TGTGCCAGCAGCGTAGTGGGAGCGTACACAGATACGCAGTATTTT
abundance: once; d_gene: NA; v_gene: TRBV5-5; j_gene: TRBJ2-6; CDR3aa: CASSLALSGANVLTF; CDR3nt: TGTGCCAGCAGCTTAGCTTTATCTGGGGCCAACGTCCTGACTTTC
abundance: once; d_gene: NA; v_gene: TRBV30; j_gene: TRBJ1-1; CDR3aa: CAWRASNTEAFF; CDR3nt: TGTGCCTGGAGAGCATCGAACACTGAAGCTTTCTTT
abundance: NA; d_gene: TRBD2; v_gene: TRBV4-2; j_gene: TRBJ2-5; CDR3aa: CASSQGLAGGRETQYF; CDR3nt: TGTGCCAGCAGCCAGGGACTAGCGGGAGGCAGAGAGACCCAGTACTTC